One TCR beta chain is described in this entry. Germline trimming cut 8 bases from V and 1 base from J; bases unmatched to any gene: 0. The CDR3 loop spans 13 amino acids. In germline, CDR1 is SNHLY, CDR2 FYNNEI. This specimen comes from a study of blood T cell repertoires in COVID-19. Study context: Specimens from acute and convalescent COVID-19 originated in the United States, Italy and Spain. PBMCs, B-cell-depleted T cells, or T cells provided the cDNA or gDNA that made up the material.

Per the authors' pipeline: Estimated nucleated cell counts came from reference gene primer amplification. Measured with immunoSEQ multiplex PCR; TCRdb has only the in-frame clones, and not every one. V, J and clone size are taken as reported in that table, and D and trimming were inferred from the DNA itself. The top ten clones hold about 6.6% of a sample with about 110,000 clones, roughly 84% of them seen once. The clonotype comes from a woman in her fifties or sixties with acute or convalescent COVID-19. The V and J genes are TRBV2 and TRBJ2-1, with 9 bases that match TRBD1. The sequenced sample consisted of peripheral blood. The CDR3 DNA reads TGTGCCAGCGGACAGGGGTCCTACAATGAGCAGTTCTTC. It yields the protein CASGQGSYNEQFF. Together with reference TRBV2 and TRBJ2-1, the CDR3 gives the full variable domain: EPEVTQTPSHQVTQMGQEVILRCVPISNHLYFYWYRQILGQKVEFLVSFYNNEISEKSEIFDDQFSVERPDGSNFTLKIRSTKLEDSAMYFCASGQGSYNEQFFGPGTRLTVL.